Following are 18 T cell receptor beta chains from one sample sequenced in a study of OX40 agonist ivuxolimab in advanced cancers. Assay used: immunoSEQ multiplex PCR; TCRdb lists only in-frame clones, some missing. The sample contains tens of thousands of clones, about 85% of which appear only once. Specimen: CD4+ or CD8+ T cells sorted from blood, collected in a trial of the OX40 agonist ivuxolimab. Every receptor here comes from an adult with an advanced solid tumor such as melanoma, head and neck, liver or kidney cancer.

The rearrangement uses TRBV7-9 and TRBJ2-7, with 7 nucleotides matching TRBD2. The CDR3 runs 16 residues. The junction had 10 bases not matched to a gene; V was cut back by 5 bases and J by 0 bases. In germline, CDR1 is SEHNR, CDR2 FQNEAQ (reference sequence). CDR3 amino acids: CASSPIILAASYEQYF. In nucleotides, the CDR3 is TGTGCCAGCAGCCCTATTATCCTAGCGGCCTCCTACGAGCAGTACTTC.

This clone was picked up one time. The V call is TRBV7-8, the J call TRBJ2-2; possible D gene TRBD1, 5 bases. From germline, CDR1 is SGHVS and CDR2 FQNEAQ. Trimming removed 2 bases at V and 2 bases at J, with 12 bases between. The length of the CDR3 is 16 residues. As DNA, the CDR3 is TGTGCCAGCAGCTTATGGTTAGGGGTAAACACCGGGGAGCTGTTTTTT. Its protein is CASSLWLGVNTGELFF.

This rearrangement joins TRBV9 to TRBJ1-1; D call uncertain. The V gene's germline CDR1 is SGDLS and CDR2 YYNGEE. The CDR3 contains 15 residues. V gave up 0 bases and J gave up 3 bases, with 12 bases separating them. Here the CDR3 DNA reads TGTGCCAGCAGCGTAGGGTTCGGGGTCCACACTGAAGCTTTCTTT. It specifies CASSVGFGVHTEAFF.

The CDR3: CASRGPGSYEQYF. CDR3 nucleotides: TGTGCCAGCAGAGGCCCCGGGTCATACGAGCAGTACTTC. V usage is TRBV2 and J usage is TRBJ2-7; D unclear. The CDR3 runs to 13 residues. Germline V gene lookup returns CDR1 SNHLY and CDR2 FYNNEI. V was shortened by 6 bases and J by 4 bases, with 13 bases between the two germline ends.

This clone appeared once. The chain carries TRBV27 and TRBJ1-2; tentative D call: TRBD1 (5 bases). CDR1 is MNHEY, CDR2 SMNVEV, per germline (reference sequence). Trimming stripped 1 base from V and 6 bases from J, with 12 bases between. This CDR3 is 14 amino acids long. This CDR3 is CASSLWRGVDGYTF. In nucleotides, the CDR3 is TGTGCCAGCAGTTTATGGCGGGGGGTGGATGGCTACACCTTC.

The rearrangement links TRBV7-9 to TRBJ2-1; D gene uncertain. Trimming took 5 bases from V and 2 from J, leaving 13 bases between them. The germline V gene encodes CDR1 SEHNR and CDR2 FQNEAQ (reference sequence). CDR3 length equals 15 residues. CDR3 in amino acids: CASSPPDGAYNEQFF. CDR3 bases: TGTGCCAGCAGCCCCCCGGATGGAGCCTACAATGAGCAGTTCTTC.

A word on this clone: Other DNA sequences of this sample code for an identical CDR3. The chain uses TRBV9 and TRBJ1-2; 7 nucleotides agree with TRBD1. The V gene end was trimmed by 4 bases and the J gene end by 3 bases; junction bases not matched to a gene: 6. The germline gives CDR1 SGDLS, CDR2 YYNGEE. The CDR3 has 14 amino acids. The CDR3 loop reads CASSPDRVDYGYTF. The DNA of the CDR3 is TGTGCCAGCAGCCCAGACAGGGTCGACTATGGCTACACCTTC.

This clone was seen more than once but under ten times. The chain is built from TRBV11-2 and TRBJ2-3; TRBD2 aligns across 8 bases. The V segment lost 9 bases and the J segment 3 bases; nucleotides outside the gene matches: 17. The CDR3 is 17 amino acids. The germline gives CDR1 SGHAT, CDR2 FQNNGV. In DNA, the CDR3 is TGTGCCAGTTCCCTCGGGCGGGGGGTAATAGTTACAGATACGCAGTATTTT. Translated, it gives CASSLGRGVIVTDTQYF.

This chain uses TRBV28 with TRBJ1-4; D not resolved. V lost 1 base, J lost 8 bases, and 14 bases lay in between. Germline CDR1 MDHEN, CDR2 SYDVKM. The CDR3 loop spans 15 amino acids. The chain's CDR3 is CASSLYAQAREKLFF. The CDR3 DNA reads as TGTGCCAGCAGTTTATACGCGCAGGCAAGGGAAAAACTGTTTTTT.

The chain carries TRBV7-9 and TRBJ2-7, with TRBD1 identical over 12 bases. Germline V gene sequence: CDR1 SEHNR, CDR2 FQNEAQ (reference sequence). The CDR3 consists of 17 residues. Trimming removed 4 bases from V and 9 bases from J; junction bases left unmatched: 16. The CDR3 nucleotides read TGTGCCAGCAGCTCAATTTACCTCGGGACAGGGGGCGCGGGGCAGTACTTC. It codes for CASSSIYLGTGGAGQYF.

V usage is TRBV28 and J usage is TRBJ1-1, with D perhaps TRBD1 (5 bases). V lost 0 bases and J lost 6, with 17 bases in between. CDR3 length: 16 residues. The germline gives CDR1 MDHEN, CDR2 SYDVKM. For the CDR3, the DNA is TGTGCCAGCAGTTTATGGGTAAGTCCAGGGATGGCTGAAGCTTTCTTT. This encodes CASSLWVSPGMAEAFF.

The chain uses TRBV7-6 and TRBJ1-2, with D possibly TRBD1 on 5 matching bases. The V end lost 5 bases, the J end lost 6 bases, and 16 bases lay between the germline ends. The length of the CDR3 is 14 residues. Germline CDR1 is SGHVS and CDR2 is FNYEAQ. CDR3 in amino acids: CASSPDGGPNGYTF. For the CDR3, the DNA is TGTGCCAGCAGCCCGGACGGGGGACCGAATGGCTACACCTTC.

This clone occurred once. The rearrangement uses TRBV5-1 and TRBJ2-1; D might be TRBD2 (6 bases). The germline V gene has CDR1 SGHRS and CDR2 YFSETQ. Trimming stripped 5 bases from V and 1 base from J, with 16 bases between. This CDR3 spans 16 amino acids. For the CDR3, the DNA is TGCGCCAGCAGACCAACCGGGACTCAGTCCTACAATGAGCAGTTCTTC. Protein product: CASRPTGTQSYNEQFF.

In its sample, this clone was seen once. This rearrangement joins TRBV5-1 to TRBJ2-7, with a possible D match to TRBD2 (6 bases). CDR3 length: 14 amino acids. The ends were cut back, 0 bases at V and 4 bases at J, with 11 bases in the middle. The germline gives CDR1 SGHRS, CDR2 YFSETQ. DNA of the CDR3: TGCGCCAGCAGCTTGGCCAGGGAGGTGTACGAGCAGTACTTC. This translates into CASSLAREVYEQYF.

The chain recombines TRBV7-9 with TRBJ1-2, with D perhaps matching TRBD1 (6 bases). V lost 6 bases and J lost 14, with 16 bases in between. CDR1 and CDR2 (germline): SEHNR, FQNEAQ (reference sequence). CDR3 length: 11 amino acids. The CDR3 region is CASRLTGSWTF. CDR3 bases: TGTGCCAGCAGATTAACAGGGTCTTGGACCTTC.

The chain carries TRBV4-1 and TRBJ2-3; possibly TRBD1 for D (6 bases). Germline CDR1 reads MGHRA; CDR2 reads YSYEKL. The CDR3 loop spans 17 amino acids. V shed 3 bases and J shed 3 bases, with 19 bases lying between them. In DNA, the CDR3 is TGCGCCAGCAGCCAGAGTACCGGGACAACCGGGACAGATACGCAGTATTTT. Translation: CASSQSTGTTGTDTQYF.

V usage is TRBV27 and J usage is TRBJ2-1; TRBD2 agrees at 13 bases. Per germline, CDR1 MNHEY and CDR2 SMNVEV (reference sequence). CDR3 length: 20 amino acids. V gave up 5 bases and J gave up 0 bases; unmatched junction bases: 13. The CDR3 DNA follows: TGTGCCAGCAGTCCCAAGGGACTAGCGGGGATTAGAGGCTCCTACAATGAGCAGTTCTTC. This encodes CASSPKGLAGIRGSYNEQFF.

The J gene is TRBJ2-7, the V gene TRBV10-2; 10 positions agree with TRBD2. The CDR3 loop spans 16 amino acids. Germline CDR1 reads WSHSY; CDR2 reads SAAADI. With 4 bases clipped from V and 2 bases from J, the junction kept 8 bases outside the gene matches. The CDR3 bases are TGCGCCAGCAGTGTGGGGGCTAGCGGGAGCCCCTACGAGCAGTACTTC. Translation: CASSVGASGSPYEQYF.